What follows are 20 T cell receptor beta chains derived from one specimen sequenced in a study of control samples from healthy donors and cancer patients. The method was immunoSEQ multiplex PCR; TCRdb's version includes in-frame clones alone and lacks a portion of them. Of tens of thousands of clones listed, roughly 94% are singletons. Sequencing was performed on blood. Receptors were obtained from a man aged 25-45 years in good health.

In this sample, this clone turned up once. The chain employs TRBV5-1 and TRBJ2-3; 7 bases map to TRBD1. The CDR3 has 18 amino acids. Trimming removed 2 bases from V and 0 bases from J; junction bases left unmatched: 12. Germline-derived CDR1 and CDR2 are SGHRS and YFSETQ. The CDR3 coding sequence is TGCGCCAGCAGCTTCCCTAGAGACAGGGCTGCTAGCACAGATACGCAGTATTTT. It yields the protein CASSFPRDRAASTDTQYF. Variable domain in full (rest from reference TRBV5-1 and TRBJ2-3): KAGVTQTPRYLIKTRGQQVTLSCSPISGHRSVSWYQQTPGQGLQFLFEYFSETQRNKGNFPGRFSGRQFSNSRSEMNVSTLELGDSALYLCASSFPRDRAASTDTQYFGPGTRLTVL.

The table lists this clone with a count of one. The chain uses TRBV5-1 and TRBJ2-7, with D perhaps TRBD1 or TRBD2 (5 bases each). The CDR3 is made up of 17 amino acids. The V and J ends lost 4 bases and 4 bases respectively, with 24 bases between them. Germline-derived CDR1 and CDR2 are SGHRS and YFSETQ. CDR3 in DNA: TGCGCCAGCAGCCCCCGGCTCTCCCCGAGGGGTTCGTACGAGCAGTACTTC. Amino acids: CASSPRLSPRGSYEQYF.

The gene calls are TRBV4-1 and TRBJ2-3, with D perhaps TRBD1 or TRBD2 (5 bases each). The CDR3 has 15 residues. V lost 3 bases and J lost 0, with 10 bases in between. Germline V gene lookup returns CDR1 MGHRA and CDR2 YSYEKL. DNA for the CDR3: TGCGCCAGCAGCCATGGGACGGATAGCACAGATACGCAGTATTTT. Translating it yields CASSHGTDSTDTQYF.

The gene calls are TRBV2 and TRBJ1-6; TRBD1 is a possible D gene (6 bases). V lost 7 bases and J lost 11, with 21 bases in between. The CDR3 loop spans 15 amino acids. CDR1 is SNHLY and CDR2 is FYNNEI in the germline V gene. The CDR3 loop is CASTGARGERAPLHF. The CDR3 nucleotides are TGTGCCAGCACCGGGGCCAGGGGTGAGCGGGCACCCCTCCACTTT.

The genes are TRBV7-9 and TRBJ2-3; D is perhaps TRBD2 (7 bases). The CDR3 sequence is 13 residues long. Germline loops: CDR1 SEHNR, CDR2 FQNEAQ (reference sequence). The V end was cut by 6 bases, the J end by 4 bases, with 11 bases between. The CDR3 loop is CASSEGGADTQYF. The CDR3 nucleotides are TGTGCCAGCAGTGAAGGGGGGGCAGATACGCAGTATTTT.

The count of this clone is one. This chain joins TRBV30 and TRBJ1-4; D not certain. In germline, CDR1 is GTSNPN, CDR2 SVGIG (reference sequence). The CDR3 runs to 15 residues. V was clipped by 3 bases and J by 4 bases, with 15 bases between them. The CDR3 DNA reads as TGTGCCTGGAGCGGTAGGGCGCACGTTAATGAAAAACTGTTTTTT. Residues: CAWSGRAHVNEKLFF.

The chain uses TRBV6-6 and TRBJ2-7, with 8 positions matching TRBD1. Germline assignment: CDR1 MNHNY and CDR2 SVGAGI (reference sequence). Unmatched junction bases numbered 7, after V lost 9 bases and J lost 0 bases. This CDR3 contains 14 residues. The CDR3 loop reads CASLSGTGSYEQYF. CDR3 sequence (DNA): TGTGCCAGTCTCTCCGGGACAGGCTCCTACGAGCAGTACTTC.

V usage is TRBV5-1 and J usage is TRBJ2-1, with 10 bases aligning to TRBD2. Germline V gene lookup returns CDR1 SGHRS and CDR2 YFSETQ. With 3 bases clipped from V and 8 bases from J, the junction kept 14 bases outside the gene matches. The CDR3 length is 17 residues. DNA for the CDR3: TGCGCCAGCAGCTACAACCCGCCTAGCGGGAGTGTCTATGAGCAGTTCTTC. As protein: CASSYNPPSGSVYEQFF. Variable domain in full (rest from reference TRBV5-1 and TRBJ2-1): KAGVTQTPRYLIKTRGQQVTLSCSPISGHRSVSWYQQTPGQGLQFLFEYFSETQRNKGNFPGRFSGRQFSNSRSEMNVSTLELGDSALYLCASSYNPPSGSVYEQFFGPGTRLTVL.

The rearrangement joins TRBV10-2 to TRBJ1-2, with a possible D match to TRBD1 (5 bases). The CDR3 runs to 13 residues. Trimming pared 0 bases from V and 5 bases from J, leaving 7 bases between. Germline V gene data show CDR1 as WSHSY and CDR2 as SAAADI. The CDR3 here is CASSESGAYGYTF. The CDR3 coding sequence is TGCGCCAGCAGTGAGTCAGGGGCTTATGGCTACACCTTC.

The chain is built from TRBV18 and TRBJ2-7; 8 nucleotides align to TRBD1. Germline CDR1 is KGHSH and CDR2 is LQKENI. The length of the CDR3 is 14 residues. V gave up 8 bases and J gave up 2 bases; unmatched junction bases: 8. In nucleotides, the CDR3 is TGTGCCAGCCTTCACCGGGACAGGACCTACGAGCAGTACTTC. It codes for CASLHRDRTYEQYF.

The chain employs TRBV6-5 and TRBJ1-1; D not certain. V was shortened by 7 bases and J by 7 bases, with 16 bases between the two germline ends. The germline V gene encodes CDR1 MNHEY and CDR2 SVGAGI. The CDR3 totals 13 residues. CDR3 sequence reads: CASNARGSVEAFF. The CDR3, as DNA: TGTGCCAGCAATGCCCGCGGGTCAGTTGAAGCTTTCTTT.

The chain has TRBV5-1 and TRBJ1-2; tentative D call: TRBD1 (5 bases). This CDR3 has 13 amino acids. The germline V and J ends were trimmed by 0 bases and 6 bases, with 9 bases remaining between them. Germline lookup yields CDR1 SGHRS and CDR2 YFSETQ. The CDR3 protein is CASSLAGSNGYTF. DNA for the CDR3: TGCGCCAGCAGCTTGGCAGGGTCAAATGGCTACACCTTC. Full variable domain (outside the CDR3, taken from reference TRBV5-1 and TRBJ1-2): KAGVTQTPRYLIKTRGQQVTLSCSPISGHRSVSWYQQTPGQGLQFLFEYFSETQRNKGNFPGRFSGRQFSNSRSEMNVSTLELGDSALYLCASSLAGSNGYTFGSGTRLTVV.

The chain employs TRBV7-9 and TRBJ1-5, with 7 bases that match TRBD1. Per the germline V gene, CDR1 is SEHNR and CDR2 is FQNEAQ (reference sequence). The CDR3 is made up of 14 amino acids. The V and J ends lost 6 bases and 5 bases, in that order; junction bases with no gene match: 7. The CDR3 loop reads CASSRQGGDQPQHF. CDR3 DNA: TGTGCCAGCAGTCGACAGGGAGGCGATCAGCCCCAGCATTTT.

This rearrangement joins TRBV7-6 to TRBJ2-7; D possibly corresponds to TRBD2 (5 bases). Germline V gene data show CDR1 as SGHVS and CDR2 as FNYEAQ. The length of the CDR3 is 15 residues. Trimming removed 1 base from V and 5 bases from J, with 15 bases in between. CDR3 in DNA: TGTGCCAGCAGCTTAGGTGTAGCGCCCCAGGACGAGCAGTACTTC. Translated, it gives CASSLGVAPQDEQYF.

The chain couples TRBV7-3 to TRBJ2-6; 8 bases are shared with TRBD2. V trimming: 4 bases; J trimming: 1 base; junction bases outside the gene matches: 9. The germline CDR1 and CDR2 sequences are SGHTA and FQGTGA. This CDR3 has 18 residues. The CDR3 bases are TGTGCCAGCAGCTACAACCTAGCGGGCTATTCTGGGGCCAACGTCCTGACTTTC. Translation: CASSYNLAGYSGANVLTF.

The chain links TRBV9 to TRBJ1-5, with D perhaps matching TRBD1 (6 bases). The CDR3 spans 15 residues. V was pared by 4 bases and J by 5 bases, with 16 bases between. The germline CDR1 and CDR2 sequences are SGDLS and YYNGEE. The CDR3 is CASSLGGRSDQPQHF. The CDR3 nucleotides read TGTGCCAGCAGCCTCGGGGGGCGGTCAGATCAGCCCCAGCATTTT.

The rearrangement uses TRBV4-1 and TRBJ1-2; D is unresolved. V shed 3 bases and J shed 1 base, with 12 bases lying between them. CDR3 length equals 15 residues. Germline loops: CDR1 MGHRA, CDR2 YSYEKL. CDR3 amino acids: CASSHGRLFNYGYTF. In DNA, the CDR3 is TGCGCCAGCAGCCACGGACGGCTCTTTAACTATGGCTACACCTTC.

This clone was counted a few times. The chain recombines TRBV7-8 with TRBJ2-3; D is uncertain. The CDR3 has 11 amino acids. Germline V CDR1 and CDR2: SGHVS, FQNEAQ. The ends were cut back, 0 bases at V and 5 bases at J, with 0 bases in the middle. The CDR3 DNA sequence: TGTGCCAGCAGCTTAGCAGATACGCAGTATTTT. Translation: CASSLADTQYF.

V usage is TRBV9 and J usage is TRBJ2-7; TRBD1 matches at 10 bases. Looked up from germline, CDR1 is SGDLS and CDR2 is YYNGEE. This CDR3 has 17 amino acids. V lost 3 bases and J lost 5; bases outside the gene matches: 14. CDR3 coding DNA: TGTGCCAGCAGCGCCACTCCCGGACAGGGGGAAGTCGACGAGCAGTACTTC. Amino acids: CASSATPGQGEVDEQYF.

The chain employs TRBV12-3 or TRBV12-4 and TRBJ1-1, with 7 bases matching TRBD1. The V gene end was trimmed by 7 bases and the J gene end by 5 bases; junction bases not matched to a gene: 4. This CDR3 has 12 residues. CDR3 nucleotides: TGTGCCAGCAAAAAGACAGGGACTGAAGCTTTCTTT. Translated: CASKKTGTEAFF.